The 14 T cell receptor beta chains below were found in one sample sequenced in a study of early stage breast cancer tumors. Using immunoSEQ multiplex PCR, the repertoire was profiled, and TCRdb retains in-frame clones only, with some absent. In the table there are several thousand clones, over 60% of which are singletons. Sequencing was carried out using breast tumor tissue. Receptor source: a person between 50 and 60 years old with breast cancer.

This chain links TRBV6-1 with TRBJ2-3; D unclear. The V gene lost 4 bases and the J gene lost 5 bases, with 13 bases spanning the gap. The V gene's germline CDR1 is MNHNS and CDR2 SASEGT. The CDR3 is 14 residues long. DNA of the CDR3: TGTGCCAGCAGTGGCAGAATCCCCAAAGATACGCAGTATTTT. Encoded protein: CASSGRIPKDTQYF.

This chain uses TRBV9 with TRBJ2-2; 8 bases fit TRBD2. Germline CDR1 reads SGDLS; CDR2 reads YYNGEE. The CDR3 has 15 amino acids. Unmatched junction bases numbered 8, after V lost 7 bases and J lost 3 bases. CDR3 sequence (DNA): TGTGCCAGCTCCTTCCGGGAGGGCTACACCGGGGAGCTGTTTTTT. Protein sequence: CASSFREGYTGELFF.

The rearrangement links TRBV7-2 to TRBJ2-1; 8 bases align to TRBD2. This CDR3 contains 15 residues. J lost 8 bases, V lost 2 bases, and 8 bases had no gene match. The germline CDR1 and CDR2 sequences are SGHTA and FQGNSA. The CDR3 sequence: CASSLTGRVWDEQFF. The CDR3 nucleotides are TGTGCCAGCAGCTTAACCGGGAGGGTTTGGGATGAGCAGTTCTTC. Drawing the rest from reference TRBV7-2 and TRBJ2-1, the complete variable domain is GAGVSQSPSNKVTEKGKDVELRCDPISGHTALYWYRQSLGQGLEFLIYFQGNSAPDKSGLPSDRFSAERTGGSVSTLTIQRTQQEDSAVYLCASSLTGRVWDEQFFGPGTRLTVL.

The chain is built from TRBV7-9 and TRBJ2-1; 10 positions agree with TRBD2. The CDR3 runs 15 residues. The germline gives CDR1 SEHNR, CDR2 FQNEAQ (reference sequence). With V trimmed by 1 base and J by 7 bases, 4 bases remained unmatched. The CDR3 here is CASSLVLAGVNEQFF. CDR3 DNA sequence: TGTGCCAGCAGCTTAGTCCTAGCGGGAGTTAATGAGCAGTTCTTC. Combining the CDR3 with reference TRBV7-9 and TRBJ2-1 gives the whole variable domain DTGVSQNPRHKITKRGQNVTFRCDPISEHNRLYWYRQTLGQGPEFLTYFQNEAQLEKSRLLSDRFSAERPKGSFSTLEIQRTEQGDSAMYLCASSLVLAGVNEQFFGPGTRLTVL.

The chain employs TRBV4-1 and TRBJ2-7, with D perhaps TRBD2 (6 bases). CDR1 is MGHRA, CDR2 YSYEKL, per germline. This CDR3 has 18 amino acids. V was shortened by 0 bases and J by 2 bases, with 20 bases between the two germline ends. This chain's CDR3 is CASSQESRLDKWPYEQYF. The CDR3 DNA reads TGCGCCAGCAGCCAAGAGTCGCGACTAGATAAGTGGCCCTACGAGCAGTACTTC.

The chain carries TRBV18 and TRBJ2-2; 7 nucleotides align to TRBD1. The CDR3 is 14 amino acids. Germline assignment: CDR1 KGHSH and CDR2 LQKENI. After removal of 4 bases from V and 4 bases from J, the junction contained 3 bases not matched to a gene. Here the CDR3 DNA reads TGTGCCAGCTCACAGGGACAGACCACCGGGGAGCTGTTTTTT. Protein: CASSQGQTTGELFF.

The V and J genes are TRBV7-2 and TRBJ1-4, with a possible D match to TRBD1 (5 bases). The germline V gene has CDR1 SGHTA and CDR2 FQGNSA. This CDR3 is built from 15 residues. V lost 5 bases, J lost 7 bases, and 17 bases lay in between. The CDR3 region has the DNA TGTGCCAGCAGCCGACTTCGAGGGGTCAGTGAAAAACTGTTTTTT. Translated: CASSRLRGVSEKLFF.

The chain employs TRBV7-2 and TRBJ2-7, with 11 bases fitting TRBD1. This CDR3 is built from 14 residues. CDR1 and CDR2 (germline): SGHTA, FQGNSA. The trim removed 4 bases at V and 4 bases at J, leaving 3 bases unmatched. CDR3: CASSSGTGGYEQYF. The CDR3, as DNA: TGTGCCAGCAGCTCCGGGACAGGGGGGTACGAGCAGTACTTC.

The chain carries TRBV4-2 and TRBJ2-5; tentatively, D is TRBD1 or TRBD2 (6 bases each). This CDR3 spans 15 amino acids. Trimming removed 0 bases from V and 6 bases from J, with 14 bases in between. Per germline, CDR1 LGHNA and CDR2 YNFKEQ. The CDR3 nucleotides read TGTGCCAGCAGCCAAGATTGGGGGCGGGGACAGACCCAGTACTTC. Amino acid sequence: CASSQDWGRGQTQYF.

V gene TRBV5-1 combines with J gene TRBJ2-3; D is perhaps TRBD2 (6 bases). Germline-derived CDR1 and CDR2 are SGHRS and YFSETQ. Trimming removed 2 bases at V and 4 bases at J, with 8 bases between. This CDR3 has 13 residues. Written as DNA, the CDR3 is TGCGCCAGCAGCTTACTAGCAGCAGATACGCAGTATTTT. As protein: CASSLLAADTQYF.

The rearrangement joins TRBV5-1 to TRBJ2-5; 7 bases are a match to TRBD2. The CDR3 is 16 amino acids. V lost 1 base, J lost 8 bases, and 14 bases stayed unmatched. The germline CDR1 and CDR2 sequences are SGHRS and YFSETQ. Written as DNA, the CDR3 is TGCGCCAGCAGCTTGTCTAGCGGCTCCTCGTTTGGAACCCAGTACTTC. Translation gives CASSLSSGSSFGTQYF.

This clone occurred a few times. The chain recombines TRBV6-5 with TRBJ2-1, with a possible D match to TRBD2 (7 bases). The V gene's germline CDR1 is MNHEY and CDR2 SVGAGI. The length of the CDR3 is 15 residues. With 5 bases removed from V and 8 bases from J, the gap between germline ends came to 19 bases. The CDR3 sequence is CASSGLGGPVDEQFF. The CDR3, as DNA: TGTGCCAGCAGTGGCTTGGGGGGGCCGGTGGATGAGCAGTTCTTC.

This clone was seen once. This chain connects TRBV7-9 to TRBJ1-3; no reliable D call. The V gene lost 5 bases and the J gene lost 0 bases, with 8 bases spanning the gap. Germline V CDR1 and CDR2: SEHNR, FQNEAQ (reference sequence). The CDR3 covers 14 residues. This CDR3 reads CASSRIISGNTIYF. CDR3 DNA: TGTGCCAGCAGCCGCATTATCTCTGGAAACACCATATATTTT.

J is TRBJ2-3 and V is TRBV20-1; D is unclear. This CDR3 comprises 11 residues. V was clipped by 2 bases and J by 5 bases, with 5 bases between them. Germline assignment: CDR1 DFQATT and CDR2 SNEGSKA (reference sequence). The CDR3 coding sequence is TGCAGTGCTAGAAACGGAGATACGCAGTATTTT. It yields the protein CSARNGDTQYF.